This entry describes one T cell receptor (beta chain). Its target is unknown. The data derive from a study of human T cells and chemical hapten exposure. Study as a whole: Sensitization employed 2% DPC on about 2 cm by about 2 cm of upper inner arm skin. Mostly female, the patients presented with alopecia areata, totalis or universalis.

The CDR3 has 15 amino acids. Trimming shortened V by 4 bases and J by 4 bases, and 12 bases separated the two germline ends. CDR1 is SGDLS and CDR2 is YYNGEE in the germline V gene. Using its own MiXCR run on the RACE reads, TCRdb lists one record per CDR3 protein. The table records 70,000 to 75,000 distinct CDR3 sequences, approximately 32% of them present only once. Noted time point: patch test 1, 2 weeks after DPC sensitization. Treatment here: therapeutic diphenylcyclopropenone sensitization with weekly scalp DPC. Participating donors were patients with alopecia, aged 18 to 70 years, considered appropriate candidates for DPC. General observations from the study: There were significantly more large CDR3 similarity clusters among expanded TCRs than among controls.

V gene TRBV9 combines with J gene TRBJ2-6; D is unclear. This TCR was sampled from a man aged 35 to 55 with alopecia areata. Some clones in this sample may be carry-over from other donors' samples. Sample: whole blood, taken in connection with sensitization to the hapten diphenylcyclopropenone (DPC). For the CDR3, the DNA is TGTGCCAGCAGCCCCGACTTGAGAGGGGCCAACGTCCTGACTTTC. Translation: CASSPDLRGANVLTF.